Following are 2 T cell receptor beta chains from one sample sequenced in a study of cytotoxic CD8 clonotypes in ibrutinib-treated CLL. TCRdb keeps only in-frame clones here, not all; method: immunoSEQ multiplex PCR. The profile covers about 270,000 clones, with around 76% appearing a single time and around 6% taken by the ten largest. The sample here was PBMCs, taken at disease progression, from a patient treated with ibrutinib. The receptors derive from a human donor with chronic lymphocytic leukemia.

V gene TRBV6-1 combines with J gene TRBJ1-5; 10 bases fit TRBD1. Looked up from germline, CDR1 is MNHNS and CDR2 is SASEGT. The trim removed 7 bases at V and 2 bases at J, leaving 5 bases unmatched. CDR3 size: 15 residues. The CDR3 is CASTRQGARNQPQHF. The CDR3 nucleotides are TGTGCCAGCACCCGACAGGGGGCTCGCAATCAGCCCCAGCATTTT.

The CDR3, as DNA: TGTGCCAGTAAAAACCAGGTTCCAGACAATGAGCAGTTCTTC. Protein: CASKNQVPDNEQFF. This chain uses TRBV19 with TRBJ2-1; D gene uncertain. Germline values: CDR1 LNHDA, CDR2 SQIVND (reference sequence). The length of the CDR3 is 14 residues. Between the trimmed V and J ends, which lost 7 bases and 5 bases, there was a span of 15 bases.